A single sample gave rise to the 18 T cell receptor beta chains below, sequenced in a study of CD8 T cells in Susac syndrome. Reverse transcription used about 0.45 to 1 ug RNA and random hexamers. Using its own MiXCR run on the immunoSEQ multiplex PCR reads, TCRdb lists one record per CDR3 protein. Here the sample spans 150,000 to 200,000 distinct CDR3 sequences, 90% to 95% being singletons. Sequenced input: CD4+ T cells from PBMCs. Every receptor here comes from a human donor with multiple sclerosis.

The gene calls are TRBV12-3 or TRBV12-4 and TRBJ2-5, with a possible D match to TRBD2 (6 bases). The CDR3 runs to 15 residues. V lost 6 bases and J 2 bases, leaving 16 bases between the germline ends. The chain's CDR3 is CASSSQGAGQETQYF. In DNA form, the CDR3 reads TGTGCCAGCAGCTCGCAGGGCGCGGGGCAAGAGACCCAGTACTTC.

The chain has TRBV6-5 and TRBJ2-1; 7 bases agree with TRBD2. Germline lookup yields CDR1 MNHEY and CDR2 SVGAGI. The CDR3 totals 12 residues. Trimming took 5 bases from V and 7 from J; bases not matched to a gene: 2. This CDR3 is CASSPRENEQFF. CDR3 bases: TGTGCCAGCAGTCCGCGGGAGAATGAGCAGTTCTTC.

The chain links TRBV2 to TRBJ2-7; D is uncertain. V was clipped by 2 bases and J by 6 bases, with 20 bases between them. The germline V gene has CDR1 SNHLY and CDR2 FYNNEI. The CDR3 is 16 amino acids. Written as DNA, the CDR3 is TGTGCCAGCAGTGAACCCTGGGCTAGGTCTCGGCGCGAGCAGTACTTC. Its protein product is CASSEPWARSRREQYF.

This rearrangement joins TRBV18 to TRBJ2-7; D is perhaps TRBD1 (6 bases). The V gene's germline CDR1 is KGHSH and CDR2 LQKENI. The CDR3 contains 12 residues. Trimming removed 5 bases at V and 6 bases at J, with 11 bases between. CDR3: CASSSDRREQYF. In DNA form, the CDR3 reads TGTGCCAGCTCATCAGACAGGCGCGAGCAGTACTTC.

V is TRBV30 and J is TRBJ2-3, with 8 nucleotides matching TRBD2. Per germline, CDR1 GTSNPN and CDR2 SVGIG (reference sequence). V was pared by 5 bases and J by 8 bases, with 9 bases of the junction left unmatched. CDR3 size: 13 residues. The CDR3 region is CAWSRTSRGTQYF. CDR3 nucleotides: TGTGCCTGGTCGAGGACTAGCCGGGGTACGCAGTATTTT.

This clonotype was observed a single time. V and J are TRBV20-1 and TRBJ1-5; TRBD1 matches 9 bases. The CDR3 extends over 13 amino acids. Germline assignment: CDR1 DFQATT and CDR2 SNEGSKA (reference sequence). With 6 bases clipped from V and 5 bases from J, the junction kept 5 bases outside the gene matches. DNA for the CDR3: TGCAGTGCCCGGGGACAGGGCTATCAGCCCCAGCATTTT. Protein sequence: CSARGQGYQPQHF.

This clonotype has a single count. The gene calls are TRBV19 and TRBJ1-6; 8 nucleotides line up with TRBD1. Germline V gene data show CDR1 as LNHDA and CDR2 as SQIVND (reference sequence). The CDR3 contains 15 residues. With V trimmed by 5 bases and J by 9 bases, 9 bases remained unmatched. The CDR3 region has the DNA TGTGCCAGTAGTCCTCCGGGACAGGTATCTTCACCCCTCCACTTT. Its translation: CASSPPGQVSSPLHF.

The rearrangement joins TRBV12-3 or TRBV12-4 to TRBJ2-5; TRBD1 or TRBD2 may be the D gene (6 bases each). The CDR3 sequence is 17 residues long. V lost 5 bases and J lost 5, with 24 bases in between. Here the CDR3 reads CASSPQRRSGAGETQYF. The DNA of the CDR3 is TGTGCCAGCAGTCCGCAAAGACGGTCAGGGGCGGGGGAGACCCAGTACTTC.

CDR3 in amino acids: CASSTTGTTEAFF. CDR3 coding DNA: TGTGCCAGCTCCACAACAGGGACGACTGAAGCTTTCTTT. The chain employs TRBV2 and TRBJ1-1, with a tentative D call TRBD1 (6 bases). With 8 bases removed from V and 5 bases from J, the gap between germline ends came to 15 bases. Germline V gives CDR1 SNHLY, CDR2 FYNNEI. The CDR3 runs to 13 residues. Using reference TRBV2 and TRBJ1-1 for the parts outside the CDR3, the full variable domain is EPEVTQTPSHQVTQMGQEVILRCVPISNHLYFYWYRQILGQKVEFLVSFYNNEISEKSEIFDDQFSVERPDGSNFTLKIRSTKLEDSAMYFCASSTTGTTEAFFGQGTRLTVV.

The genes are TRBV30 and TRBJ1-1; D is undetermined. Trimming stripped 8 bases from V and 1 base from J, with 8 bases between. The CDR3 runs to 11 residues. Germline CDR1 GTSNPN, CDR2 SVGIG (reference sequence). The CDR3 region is CARKRNTEAFF. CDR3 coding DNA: TGTGCCCGCAAAAGGAACACTGAAGCTTTCTTT.

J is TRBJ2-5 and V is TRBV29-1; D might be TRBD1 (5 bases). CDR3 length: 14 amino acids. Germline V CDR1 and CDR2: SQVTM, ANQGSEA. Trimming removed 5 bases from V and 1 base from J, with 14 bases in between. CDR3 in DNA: TGCAGCGTTTTGGGGCGACTCGTCCAAGAGACCCAGTACTTC. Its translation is CSVLGRLVQETQYF.

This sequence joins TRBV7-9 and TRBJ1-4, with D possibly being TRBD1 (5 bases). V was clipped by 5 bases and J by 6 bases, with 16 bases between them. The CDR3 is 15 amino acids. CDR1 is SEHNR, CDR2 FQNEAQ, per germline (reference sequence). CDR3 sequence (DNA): TGTGCCAGCAGCCCCCCAGGGCCGGTGGATGAAAAACTGTTTTTT. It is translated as CASSPPGPVDEKLFF.

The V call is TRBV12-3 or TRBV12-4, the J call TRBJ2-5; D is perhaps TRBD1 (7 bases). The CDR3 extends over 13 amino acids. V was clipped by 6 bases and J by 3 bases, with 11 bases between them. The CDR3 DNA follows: TGTGCCAGCAGGACCAGGGGGGAAGAGACCCAGTACTTC. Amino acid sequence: CASRTRGEETQYF.

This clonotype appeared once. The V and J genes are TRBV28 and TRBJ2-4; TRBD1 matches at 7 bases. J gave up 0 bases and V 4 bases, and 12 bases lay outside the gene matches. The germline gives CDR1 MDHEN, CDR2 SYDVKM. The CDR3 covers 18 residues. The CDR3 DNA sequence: TGTGCCAGCAGTTCCCCCCCTACAGGGGCCTTAGCCAAAAACATTCAGTACTTC. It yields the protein CASSSPPTGALAKNIQYF.

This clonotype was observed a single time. CDR3 DNA: TGCAGTGCTAGAGATCCCAGGAACACTGAAGCTTTCTTT. Translated: CSARDPRNTEAFF. The chain couples TRBV20-1 to TRBJ1-1, with D uncertain. Germline V lookup: CDR1 DFQATT, CDR2 SNEGSKA (reference sequence). Trimming took off 0 bases at V and 1 base at J, with 6 bases between the two ends. This CDR3 has 13 residues.

The chain's CDR3 is CASSLATGKYGYTF. CDR3 in DNA: TGTGCCAGCAGCTTAGCGACAGGGAAATATGGCTACACCTTC. The V gene is TRBV7-9, the J gene TRBJ1-2; 7 bases map to TRBD1. J lost 5 bases, V lost 0 bases, and 3 bases had no gene match. This CDR3 region has 14 residues. Germline values: CDR1 SEHNR, CDR2 FQNEAQ (reference sequence).

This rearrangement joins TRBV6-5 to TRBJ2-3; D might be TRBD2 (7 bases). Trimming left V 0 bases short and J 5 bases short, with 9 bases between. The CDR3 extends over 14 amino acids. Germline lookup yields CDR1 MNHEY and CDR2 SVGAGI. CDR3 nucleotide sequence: TGTGCCAGCAGTTACTCGGGGGGGCAAGATACGCAGTATTTT. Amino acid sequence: CASSYSGGQDTQYF.

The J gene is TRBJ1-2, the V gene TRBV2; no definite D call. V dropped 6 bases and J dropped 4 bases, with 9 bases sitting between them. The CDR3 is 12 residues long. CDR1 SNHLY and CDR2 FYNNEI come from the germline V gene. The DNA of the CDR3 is TGTGCCAGCAGCACATCTTCCTATGGCTACACCTTC. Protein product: CASSTSSYGYTF.